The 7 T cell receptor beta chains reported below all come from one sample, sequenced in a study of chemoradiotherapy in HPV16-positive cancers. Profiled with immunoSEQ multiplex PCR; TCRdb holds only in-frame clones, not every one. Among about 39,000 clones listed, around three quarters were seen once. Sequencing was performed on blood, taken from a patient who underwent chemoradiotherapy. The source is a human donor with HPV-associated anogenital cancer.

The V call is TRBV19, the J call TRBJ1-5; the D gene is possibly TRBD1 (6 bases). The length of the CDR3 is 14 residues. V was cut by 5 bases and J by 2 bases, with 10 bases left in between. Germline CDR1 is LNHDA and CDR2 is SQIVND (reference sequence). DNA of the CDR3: TGTGCCAGTAGTCTCCGGACAGGCAATCAGCCCCAGCATTTT. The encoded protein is CASSLRTGNQPQHF.

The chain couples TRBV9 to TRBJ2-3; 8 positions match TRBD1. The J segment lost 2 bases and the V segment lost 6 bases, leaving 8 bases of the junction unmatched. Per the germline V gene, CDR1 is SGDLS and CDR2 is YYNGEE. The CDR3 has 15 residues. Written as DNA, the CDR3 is TGTGCCAGCAATGGACAGGGCCATCACACAGATACGCAGTATTTT. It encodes CASNGQGHHTDTQYF.

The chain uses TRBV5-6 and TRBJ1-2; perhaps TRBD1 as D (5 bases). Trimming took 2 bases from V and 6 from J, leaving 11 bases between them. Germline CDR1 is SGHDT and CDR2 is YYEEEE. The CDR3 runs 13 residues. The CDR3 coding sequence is TGTGCCAGCAGCTTAGCAGGGAAGGATGGCTACACCTTC. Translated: CASSLAGKDGYTF.

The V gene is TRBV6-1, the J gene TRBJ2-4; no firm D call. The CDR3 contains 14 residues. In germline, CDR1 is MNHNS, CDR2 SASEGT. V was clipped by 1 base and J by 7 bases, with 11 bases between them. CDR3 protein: CASSEGGTWNIQYF. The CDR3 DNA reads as TGTGCCAGCAGTGAAGGAGGTACTTGGAACATTCAGTACTTC.

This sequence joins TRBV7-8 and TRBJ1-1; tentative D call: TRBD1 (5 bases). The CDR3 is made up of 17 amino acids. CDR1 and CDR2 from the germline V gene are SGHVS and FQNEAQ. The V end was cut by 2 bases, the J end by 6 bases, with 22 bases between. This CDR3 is CASSLFVWGHGPAEAFF. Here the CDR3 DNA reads TGTGCCAGCAGCTTATTTGTCTGGGGCCATGGCCCGGCTGAAGCTTTCTTT. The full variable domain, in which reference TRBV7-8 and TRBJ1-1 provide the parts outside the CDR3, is GAGVSQSPRYKVAKRGQDVALRCDPISGHVSLFWYQQALGQGPEFLTYFQNEAQLDKSGLPSDRFFAERPEGSVSTLKIQRTQQEDSAVYLCASSLFVWGHGPAEAFFGQGTRLTVV.

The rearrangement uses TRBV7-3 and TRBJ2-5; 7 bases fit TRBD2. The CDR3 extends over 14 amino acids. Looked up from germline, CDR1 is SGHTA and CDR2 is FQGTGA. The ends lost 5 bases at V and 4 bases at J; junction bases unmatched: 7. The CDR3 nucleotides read TGTGCCAGCAGCCTCCACAGCGGGACAGAGACCCAGTACTTC. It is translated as CASSLHSGTETQYF.

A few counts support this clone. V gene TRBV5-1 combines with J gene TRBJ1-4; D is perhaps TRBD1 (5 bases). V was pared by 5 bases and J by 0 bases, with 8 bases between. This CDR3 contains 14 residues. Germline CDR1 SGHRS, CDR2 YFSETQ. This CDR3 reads CASRTASTNEKLFF. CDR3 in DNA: TGCGCCAGCAGGACAGCCTCAACTAATGAAAAACTGTTTTTT.